This T cell receptor beta chain was documented in a study of blood T cell repertoires in COVID-19. Looking at the study overall: Both acute and convalescent COVID-19 samples were obtained from the United States, Italy and Spain. T cells, B-cell-depleted T cells, or PBMCs provided the cDNA or gDNA that served as material.

Per the study methods: Amplification of reference gene primers provided the estimated nucleated cell counts. Sequenced by immunoSEQ multiplex PCR; TCRdb stores in-frame clones only, minus some. V, J and clone size were drawn from that table, and D and trimming were deduced from the DNA. The profile shows 150,000 or so clones, 60% to 85% of them singletons. Sequenced material: peripheral blood. This sequence was found in a woman of 80 years or more with active or convalescent COVID-19.

CDR3 DNA: TGTGCCAGCAGGCTACAGGGGGGAGGTCAGCCCCAGCATTTT. It yields the protein CASRLQGGGQPQHF. The chain uses TRBV27 and TRBJ1-5, with 8 bases that match TRBD1. Germline V gene data show CDR1 as MNHEY and CDR2 as SMNVEV (reference sequence). V dropped 6 bases and J dropped 6; count of bases not matched to a gene: 7. This CDR3 region has 14 residues.